The table lists the clone carrying this TCR beta chain with a count of one. Its target is not known. Germline V gene lookup returns CDR1 MNHEY and CDR2 SMNVEV (reference sequence). J was trimmed by 4 bases and V by 8 bases; bases with no gene match: 4. This CDR3 is built from 12 residues. Clones were read by immunoSEQ multiplex PCR, and TCRdb kept only the in-frame ones, dropping some. Of under 200,000 clones listed, just over 90% were seen once; the top ten hold approximately 0.98%. These data originate in a study of T cell responses to AZD1222 COVID-19 vaccine. Findings of the study overall: Samples come after the peak T cell response, not at day 14. Compared with day 0, the breadth and depth of the Spike-specific TCR repertoire rose significantly after two doses of AZD1222. Nearly half of the spike-specific TCRs reportedly recognize variant regions that carry no mutations. Clonal diversity was possibly underestimated; the donors were predominantly white British and more often female.

This TCR derives from an adult in good health. The starting material was peripheral blood, obtained on day 0 of AZD1222 vaccination. The J gene is TRBJ1-1, the V gene TRBV27; the match to TRBD1 covers 7 bases. The CDR3 loop reads CASGGTATEAFF. The CDR3 DNA reads as TGTGCCAGCGGTGGGACAGCCACTGAAGCTTTCTTT.